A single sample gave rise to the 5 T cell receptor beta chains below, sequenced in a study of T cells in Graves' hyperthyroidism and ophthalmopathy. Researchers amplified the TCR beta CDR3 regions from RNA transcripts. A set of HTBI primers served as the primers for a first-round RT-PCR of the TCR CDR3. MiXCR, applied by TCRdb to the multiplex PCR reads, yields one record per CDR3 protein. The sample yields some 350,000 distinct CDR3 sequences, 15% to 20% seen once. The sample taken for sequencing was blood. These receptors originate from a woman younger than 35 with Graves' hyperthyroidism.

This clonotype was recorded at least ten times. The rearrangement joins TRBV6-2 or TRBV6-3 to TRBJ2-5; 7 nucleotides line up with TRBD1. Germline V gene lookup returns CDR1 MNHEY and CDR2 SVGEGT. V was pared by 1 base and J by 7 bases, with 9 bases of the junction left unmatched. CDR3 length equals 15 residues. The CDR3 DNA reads TGTGCCAGCAGTTACTGGATGACAGGGCCTTTGACCCAGTACTTC. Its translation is CASSYWMTGPLTQYF.

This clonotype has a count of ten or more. The CDR3 coding sequence is TGCAGTTCCAAGGCGGGGGGCACTGAAGCTTTCTTT. It specifies CSSKAGGTEAFF. This chain uses TRBV20-1 with TRBJ1-1; a possible D gene is TRBD1 (5 bases). V shed 8 bases and J shed 4 bases, with 14 bases lying between them. This CDR3 spans 12 amino acids. In germline, CDR1 is DFQATT, CDR2 SNEGSKA (reference sequence).

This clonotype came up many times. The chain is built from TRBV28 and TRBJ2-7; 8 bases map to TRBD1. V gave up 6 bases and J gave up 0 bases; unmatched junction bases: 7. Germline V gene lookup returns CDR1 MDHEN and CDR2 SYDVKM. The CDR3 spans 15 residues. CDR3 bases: TGTGCCAGCAGGGGGGGACAGGCGAGCTCCTACGAGCAGTACTTC. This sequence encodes CASRGGQASSYEQYF.

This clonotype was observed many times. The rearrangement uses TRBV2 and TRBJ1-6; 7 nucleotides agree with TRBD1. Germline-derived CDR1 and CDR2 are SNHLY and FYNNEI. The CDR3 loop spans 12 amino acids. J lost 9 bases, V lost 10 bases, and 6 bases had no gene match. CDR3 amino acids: CAIPGGVSPLHF. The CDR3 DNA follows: TGTGCCATCCCAGGGGGTGTTTCACCCCTCCACTTT.

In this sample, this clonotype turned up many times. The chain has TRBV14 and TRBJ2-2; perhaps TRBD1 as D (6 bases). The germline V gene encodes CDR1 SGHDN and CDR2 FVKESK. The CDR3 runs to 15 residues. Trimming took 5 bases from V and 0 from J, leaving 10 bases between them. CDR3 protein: CASSDRIANTGELFF. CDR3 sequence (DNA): TGTGCCAGCAGCGACAGGATAGCGAACACCGGGGAGCTGTTTTTT.